This paragraph reports one T cell receptor beta chain. PCR was performed a second time for roughly 7 to 12 cycles using a sample-barcoded 5' primer and a J-beta primer mix. Via MiXCR, TCRdb re-called the 5' RACE reads, giving one row per CDR3 protein. The data hold roughly 2 million distinct CDR3 sequences, with 49% observed a single time. These data originate in a study of blood T cells in healthy people across ages. Turning to the study itself: About one barcoded TCR beta cDNA was captured per two T cells.

CDR3 length: 15 amino acids. Germline V lookup: CDR1 SGHRS, CDR2 YFSETQ. The V end lost 0 bases, the J end lost 1 base, and 10 bases lay between the germline ends. The sequenced sample was blood. The TCR sequence derives from a woman aged 40 to 50 in good health. The rearrangement joins TRBV5-1 to TRBJ1-1, with D hard to call. CDR3 sequence: CASSLAAAANTEAFF. The CDR3 DNA sequence: TGCGCCAGCAGCTTGGCCGCGGCGGCGAACACTGAAGCTTTCTTT.